Listed below are T cell receptor beta chains from one sample, sequenced in a study of T-cell memory formation after mild COVID-19. One entry per CDR3 protein, called by TCRdb with MiXCR from the 5' RACE reads. Among approximately 100,000 distinct CDR3 sequences, around 10% were seen once, and the ten largest hold about 40%. Sequences were obtained from PBMCs or a T cell subset sorted from them (not recorded which). The receptors originated from a man in his late teens or twenties who had mild COVID-19 (a few samples of this study predate the infection). Cell type and time point are not known. Both conserved end residues are part of each CDR3. A D gene is named only where the DNA matches it firmly. Size is stated for part of the rows, as once, few or many counts, or as a class when the clone is expanded.

V gene,J gene,D gene,clone size,CDR3 protein,CDR3 DNA
TRBV7-9,TRBJ2-2,.,many,CASSLNSQVNRRELFF,TGTGCCAGCAGCTTAAATTCACAGGTTAACAGAAGGGAGCTGTTTTTT
TRBV4-2,TRBJ2-7,.,.,CASSHGGEQYF,TGTGCCAGCAGTCATGGGGGGGAGCAGTACTTC
TRBV21-1,TRBJ1-5,.,.,CASSKEGKTGERCNQPQHF,TGTGCCAGCAGCAAAGAAGGTAAAACAGGGGAAAGGTGTAATCAGCCCCAGCATTTT
TRBV6-5,TRBJ2-1,TRBD1,few,CASSYSGGDTHEQFF,TGTGCCAGCAGTTACTCAGGGGGCGATACTCATGAGCAGTTCTTC
TRBV9,TRBJ2-5,.,.,CASSVAGAWETQYF,TGTGCCAGCAGCGTAGCAGGGGCGTGGGAGACCCAGTACTTC
TRBV5-6,TRBJ2-3,TRBD1,.,CASTVPGTGTDTQYF,TGTGCCAGCACCGTCCCCGGGACAGGGACTGATACGCAGTATTTT
TRBV5-1,TRBJ1-6,.,few,CASSPLQGPNSPLHF,TGCGCCAGCAGCCCACTCCAGGGGCCTAATTCACCCCTCCACTTT
TRBV3-1,TRBJ2-4,TRBD1,.,CASSQTQGGNIQYF,TGTGCCAGCAGTCAAACACAGGGGGGAAACATTCAGTACTTC
TRBV7-9,TRBJ1-2,.,few,CASSLRNPDGNYGYTF,TGTGCCAGCAGCTTGAGGAACCCGGACGGGAACTATGGCTACACCTTC
TRBV7-2,TRBJ2-1,TRBD1,.,CASSLVGQGVHEQFF,TGTGCCAGCAGCTTAGTTGGACAGGGTGTCCATGAGCAGTTCTTC